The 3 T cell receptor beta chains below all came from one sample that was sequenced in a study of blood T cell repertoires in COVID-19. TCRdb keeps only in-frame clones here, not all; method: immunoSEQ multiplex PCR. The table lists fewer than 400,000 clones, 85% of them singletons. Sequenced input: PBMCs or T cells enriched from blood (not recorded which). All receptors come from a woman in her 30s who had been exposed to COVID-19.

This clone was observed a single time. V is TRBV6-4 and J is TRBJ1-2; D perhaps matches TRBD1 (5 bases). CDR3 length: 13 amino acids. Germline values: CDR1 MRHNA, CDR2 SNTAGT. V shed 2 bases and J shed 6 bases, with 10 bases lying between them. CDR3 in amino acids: CASSDGAGDGYTF. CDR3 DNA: TGTGCCAGCAGTGACGGAGCGGGGGATGGCTACACCTTC.

The CDR3 DNA follows: TGTGCCAGCAGCCTTCGGACTTCCAATGAAAAACTGTTTTTT. Translated, it gives CASSLRTSNEKLFF. J is TRBJ1-4 and V is TRBV3-1 (or the pseudogene TRBV3-2); D is ambiguous. Germline V gives CDR1 LGHDT, CDR2 YNNKEL (reference sequence). This CDR3 is 14 amino acids long. Trimming pared 4 bases from V and 5 bases from J, leaving 11 bases between.

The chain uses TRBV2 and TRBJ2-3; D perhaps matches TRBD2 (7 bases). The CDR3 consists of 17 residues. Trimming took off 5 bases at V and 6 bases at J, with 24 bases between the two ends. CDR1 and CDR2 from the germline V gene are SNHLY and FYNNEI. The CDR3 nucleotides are TGTGCCAGCAGTTGGACGGTCGGGGGGCAAATACAGGATACGCAGTATTTT. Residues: CASSWTVGGQIQDTQYF.